The 26 T cell receptor beta chains reported below all come from one sample, sequenced in a study of T-cell reconstitution after alpha-beta-depleted transplantation in children listed by TCRdb under 2016. The library came from PCR. Sequencing relied on an Illumina HiSeq 2500. TCR libraries were prepared with molecular barcoding, using unique molecular identifiers to normalize TCRbeta repertoire quantification. In TCRdb, the public reads were trimmed at Q25 with fastp and aligned with MiXCR, with productive beta chains retained. Identical CDR3 proteins give one entry, which carries the most common genes and DNA. The sample includes about 830,000 distinct CDR3 sequences, with 16% observed a single time. The ten largest clones represent approximately 4.5% of the sample. This sample's treatment or condition label indicates: allogeneic hematopoietic cell transplantation with graft depleted of TCRalphabeta T cells and CD19 B cells.

The sequenced sample was PBMCs, mostly from graft donor cells, obtained 360 days after TCRalphabeta/CD19-depleted stem cell transplant. The receptors originated from a male patient younger than 18 who had a stem cell transplant for acute lymphoblastic leukemia, so the T cells may come from the graft donor.

In its sample, this clonotype was seen many times. The chain links TRBV11-3 to TRBJ2-3; 7 nucleotides line up with TRBD1. The V segment lost 4 bases and the J segment 3 bases; nucleotides outside the gene matches: 1. Germline CDR1 reads SGHNT; CDR2 reads YENEEA. The CDR3 is 13 residues long. In DNA form, the CDR3 reads TGTGCCAGCAGCTCCAGGGGGACAGATACGCAGTATTTT. The encoded protein is CASSSRGTDTQYF. Full variable domain (missing parts from reference TRBV11-3 and TRBJ2-3): EAGVVQSPRYKIIEKKQPVAFWCNPISGHNTLYWYLQNLGQGPELLIRYENEEAVDDSQLPKDRFSAERLKGVDSTLKIQPAELGDSAVYLCASSSRGTDTQYFGPGTRLTVL.

The chain employs TRBV12-3 or TRBV12-4 and TRBJ2-7; 14 bases align to TRBD2. V gave up 4 bases and J gave up 5 bases; unmatched junction bases: 13. The CDR3 loop spans 18 amino acids. Written as DNA, the CDR3 is TGTGCCAGCAGTTCGAGACTAGCGGGAGGGCCTTCTGCCCACGAGCAGTACTTC. This gives the protein CASSSRLAGGPSAHEQYF.

This clonotype was observed a single time. One end of the junction does not line up with germline, which may come from a read error. The rearrangement joins TRBV7-9 to TRBJ2-4; 7 bases fit TRBD2. Germline CDR1 and CDR2: SEHNR and FQNEAQ (reference sequence). The CDR3 is made up of 15 amino acids. The CDR3 loop reads CASSSQASDTAGRDF. In DNA form, the CDR3 reads TGTGCCAGCAGCTCCCAGGCATCGGACACGGCGGGGAGGGACTTC.

The V call is TRBV20-1, the J call TRBJ2-7; D is unresolved. Germline CDR1 and CDR2: DFQATT and SNEGSKA (reference sequence). CDR3 size: 13 residues. The germline V and J ends were trimmed by 0 bases and 3 bases, with 9 bases remaining between them. CDR3 nucleotides: TGCAGTGCTAGAGAGACGGAATTCTACGAGCAGTACTTC. Translating it yields CSARETEFYEQYF.

The genes are TRBV6-1 and TRBJ2-3; D not certain. CDR1 and CDR2 (germline): MNHNS, SASEGT. This CDR3 spans 16 amino acids. The germline V and J ends were trimmed by 8 bases and 1 base, with 19 bases remaining between them. CDR3 amino acids: CASRLSPWLGTDTQYF. The CDR3 DNA is TGTGCCAGCCGGTTGTCCCCGTGGCTGGGCACAGATACGCAGTATTTT.

This chain links TRBV5-1 with TRBJ2-5, with D perhaps TRBD2 (5 bases). The CDR3 runs 14 residues. Between the trimmed V and J ends, which lost 3 bases and 1 base, there was a span of 10 bases. The germline V gene has CDR1 SGHRS and CDR2 YFSETQ. The CDR3 DNA reads as TGCGCCAGCAGCTCGGAAGCGGTCCAAGAGACCCAGTACTTC. Amino acids: CASSSEAVQETQYF.

The chain couples TRBV14 to TRBJ2-1; 8 bases agree with TRBD1. J was trimmed by 3 bases and V by 6 bases; bases with no gene match: 4. The CDR3 extends over 14 amino acids. Germline V gene lookup returns CDR1 SGHDN and CDR2 FVKESK. This chain's CDR3 is CASRDRELYNEQFF. CDR3 DNA: TGTGCCAGCAGGGACAGGGAGCTCTACAATGAGCAGTTCTTC.

This chain links TRBV7-2 with TRBJ2-1; perhaps TRBD2 as D (5 bases). Trimming removed 5 bases at V and 4 bases at J, with 12 bases between. Germline V gene lookup returns CDR1 SGHTA and CDR2 FQGNSA. The CDR3 is 14 amino acids. The CDR3 nucleotides read TGTGCCAGCAGCCCCGGGATATATTACAATGAGCAGTTCTTC. Translating gives CASSPGIYYNEQFF.

The J gene is TRBJ2-7, the V gene TRBV5-1, with D perhaps given as TRBD1 or TRBD2 (5 bases each). The germline gives CDR1 SGHRS, CDR2 YFSETQ. The CDR3 has 14 amino acids. V was shortened by 5 bases and J by 4 bases, with 16 bases between the two germline ends. The CDR3 protein is CASRAPGRNYEQYF. The CDR3 DNA sequence: TGCGCCAGCAGAGCACCGGGACGGAATTACGAGCAGTACTTC.

This clonotype has just a few counts. V gene TRBV12-3 or TRBV12-4 combines with J gene TRBJ2-4; 7 bases are shared with TRBD1. The CDR3 covers 16 residues. Losses at the gene ends were 1 base for V and 3 bases for J; bases not matched to a gene: 6. In DNA, the CDR3 is TGTGCCAGCAGTTTAGGGCCAGGGGGTGGCAAAAACATTCAGTACTTC. Translation: CASSLGPGGGKNIQYF.

The table lists this clonotype with a few counts. J is TRBJ2-6 and V is TRBV7-3, with a tentative D call TRBD1 (5 bases). Trimming left V 3 bases short and J 1 base short, with 13 bases between. Germline V gives CDR1 SGHTA, CDR2 FQGTGA. The CDR3 is made up of 17 amino acids. The DNA for the CDR3 is TGTGCCAGCAGCTTCATAAGGGGCAATTCTGGGGCCAACGTCCTGACTTTC. Protein product: CASSFIRGNSGANVLTF.

The rearrangement links TRBV7-9 to TRBJ2-3, with TRBD1 matching 10 bases. Germline V gene sequence: CDR1 SEHNR, CDR2 FQNEAQ (reference sequence). V trimming: 3 bases; J trimming: 4 bases; junction bases outside the gene matches: 7. The CDR3 has 16 residues. The CDR3 sequence is CASSFAGTGEADTQYF. CDR3 sequence (DNA): TGTGCCAGCAGCTTCGCCGGGACAGGGGAGGCAGATACGCAGTATTTT.

This clonotype showed up many times. The chain uses TRBV7-6 and TRBJ2-7; 9 bases are a match to TRBD1. CDR1 and CDR2 from the germline V gene are SGHVS and FNYEAQ. The CDR3 has 15 amino acids. Unmatched junction bases numbered 7, after V lost 5 bases and J lost 2 bases. CDR3 loop: CASSKGTGSTYEQYF. The CDR3 DNA sequence: TGTGCCAGCAGCAAAGGGACAGGGTCCACCTACGAGCAGTACTTC.

This clonotype appeared a few times. The V and J genes are TRBV7-9 and TRBJ2-4, with 7 bases aligning to TRBD1. The CDR3 sequence is 14 residues long. Germline CDR1 reads SEHNR; CDR2 reads FQNEAQ (reference sequence). With 7 bases clipped from V and 6 bases from J, the junction kept 9 bases outside the gene matches. The CDR3 reads CASIATTGRNIQYF. The CDR3, as DNA: TGTGCCAGCATCGCCACGACAGGGAGAAACATTCAGTACTTC.

The table lists this clonotype with a few counts. The rearrangement links TRBV5-1 to TRBJ2-7, with 8 bases that match TRBD1. CDR1 and CDR2 (germline): SGHRS, YFSETQ. The V segment lost 0 bases and the J segment 6 bases; nucleotides outside the gene matches: 11. The CDR3 is 16 residues long. The CDR3 DNA reads as TGCGCCAGCAGCTTGGCCGCCGCAGGACAGGGTCGCGAGCAGTACTTC. It specifies CASSLAAAGQGREQYF. Complete variable domain (other parts from reference TRBV5-1 and TRBJ2-7): KAGVTQTPRYLIKTRGQQVTLSCSPISGHRSVSWYQQTPGQGLQFLFEYFSETQRNKGNFPGRFSGRQFSNSRSEMNVSTLELGDSALYLCASSLAAAGQGREQYFGPGTRLTVT.

The sample holds a few counts of this clonotype. The chain carries TRBV27 and TRBJ2-7; 11 bases map to TRBD2. Germline-derived CDR1 and CDR2 are MNHEY and SMNVEV (reference sequence). The CDR3 is made up of 14 amino acids. After removal of 4 bases from V and 6 bases from J, the junction contained 5 bases not matched to a gene. CDR3 amino acids: CASSYSSGRFEQYF. CDR3 coding DNA: TGTGCCAGCAGTTACTCTAGCGGGAGGTTCGAGCAGTACTTC.

The V gene is TRBV27, the J gene TRBJ2-7; D unclear. The DNA end favors TRBJ2-1, so the J call may be wrong. CDR1 and CDR2 (germline): MNHEY, SMNVEV (reference sequence). The CDR3 sequence is 12 residues long. The CDR3 protein is CASRGPAYEQFF. The CDR3 DNA sequence: TGTGCCAGCAGGGGCCCCGCCTACGAGCAGTTCTTC.

This clonotype has just a few counts. This chain links TRBV9 with TRBJ2-7; 13 bases map to TRBD2. The germline gives CDR1 SGDLS, CDR2 YYNGEE. The CDR3 totals 15 residues. V was clipped by 4 bases and J by 2 bases; unmatched bases: 3. Here the CDR3 DNA reads TGTGCCAGCAGCATCGGACTAGCGGGGGCCTACGAGCAGTACTTC. This sequence encodes CASSIGLAGAYEQYF.

The chain is built from TRBV18 and TRBJ1-2, with 7 nucleotides matching TRBD1. The junction had 12 bases not matched to a gene; V was cut back by 6 bases and J by 2 bases. Per the germline V gene, CDR1 is KGHSH and CDR2 is LQKENI. The CDR3 runs 16 residues. In nucleotides, the CDR3 is TGTGCCAGCTCGTCCTTACAGGGGACCTTCAACTATGGCTACACCTTC. This translates into CASSSLQGTFNYGYTF.

This clonotype occurred a few times. The CDR3 region has the DNA TGCAGCGTTGAAGGGCCCAGGACTGGCGCTAATGAAAAACTGTTTTTT. Its translation: CSVEGPRTGANEKLFF. The chain links TRBV29-1 to TRBJ1-4, with D hard to call. The germline V gene encodes CDR1 SQVTM and CDR2 ANQGSEA. The CDR3 has 16 residues. The ends were cut back, 1 base at V and 3 bases at J, with 15 bases in the middle.

In the case of this clonotype: A much larger clone differs by one base, so this may be a read error. The V call is TRBV5-1, the J call TRBJ2-1; 8 bases line up with TRBD2. The V gene's germline CDR1 is SGHRS and CDR2 YFSETQ. The junction had 3 bases not matched to a gene; V was cut back by 2 bases and J by 11 bases. This CDR3 is 12 amino acids long. The CDR3 protein is CASSFSGNKQFF. In DNA form, the CDR3 reads TGCGCCAGCAGCTTTAGCGGGAATAAGCAGTTCTTC.

In this sample, this clonotype turned up a few times. V usage is TRBV9 and J usage is TRBJ2-1, with D hard to call. Germline lookup yields CDR1 SGDLS and CDR2 YYNGEE. CDR3 length equals 15 residues. The germline V and J ends were trimmed by 4 bases and 8 bases, with 19 bases remaining between them. The CDR3 coding sequence is TGTGCCAGCAGCCCCCGTGGTCCTCTACGCGATGAGCAGTTCTTC. Protein product: CASSPRGPLRDEQFF. The variable domain in full, with the rest retrieved from reference TRBV9 and TRBJ2-1, is DSGVTQTPKHLITATGQRVTLRCSPRSGDLSVYWYQQSLDQGLQFLIQYYNGEERAKGNILERFSAQQFPDLHSELNLSSLELGDSALYFCASSPRGPLRDEQFFGPGTRLTVL.

This clonotype appeared a few times. The rearrangement joins TRBV11-2 to TRBJ2-1; 8 nucleotides align to TRBD2. The germline CDR1 and CDR2 sequences are SGHAT and FQNNGV. The V gene end was trimmed by 7 bases and the J gene end by 4 bases; junction bases not matched to a gene: 6. This CDR3 is built from 14 residues. The CDR3 reads CASTPREGYNEQFF. The CDR3 DNA follows: TGTGCCAGCACCCCTCGGGAGGGATACAATGAGCAGTTCTTC.

This clonotype was picked up a small number of times. This rearrangement joins TRBV5-1 to TRBJ2-6; D is perhaps TRBD1 (5 bases). Looked up from germline, CDR1 is SGHRS and CDR2 is YFSETQ. The CDR3 spans 19 residues. The V and J ends lost 2 bases and 0 bases respectively, with 18 bases between them. The CDR3 DNA follows: TGCGCCAGCAGCTTCCTCCGGAACAAGGGGAACTCTGGGGCCAACGTCCTGACTTTC. Amino acid sequence: CASSFLRNKGNSGANVLTF.

This clonotype has just a few counts. This rearrangement joins TRBV6-1 to TRBJ1-1, with 10 nucleotides matching TRBD1. CDR1 MNHNS and CDR2 SASEGT come from the germline V gene. The trim removed 6 bases at V and 3 bases at J, leaving 10 bases unmatched. The CDR3 has 16 residues. CDR3 region: CASRRTGQGFYTEAFF. The CDR3 coding sequence is TGTGCCAGCAGAAGGACGGGACAGGGGTTCTACACTGAAGCTTTCTTT.

This chain joins TRBV20-1 and TRBJ2-3; 8 nucleotides line up with TRBD2. Trimming at V came to 0 bases and at J to 6 bases, leaving 11 bases not matched to a gene. The CDR3 extends over 16 amino acids. Germline CDR1 DFQATT, CDR2 SNEGSKA (reference sequence). The CDR3 loop is CSARDVAGLSGDTQYF. CDR3 bases: TGCAGTGCTAGAGATGTAGCGGGACTATCGGGGGATACGCAGTATTTT.